The T cell receptor (beta chain) described here comes from a study of blood T cell repertoires in COVID-19. About the study: The cDNA or gDNA used as material had been derived from T cells, B-cell-depleted T cells, or PBMCs.

J lost 6 bases, V lost 2 bases, and 3 bases had no gene match. Germline loops: CDR1 MNHEY, CDR2 SVGAGI. This CDR3 spans 14 amino acids. Per the original data handling: Amplification of reference gene primers was used by the study to estimate nucleated cell counts. Repertoires were generated with immunoSEQ multiplex PCR, while TCRdb's copy carries only in-frame clones and drops some. D and trimming were read from the DNA, whereas the V and J calls and clone size are those reported in that table. The sample consists of about 310,000 clones, about 90% of them appearing once. Sequencing was performed on peripheral blood. The sequence was collected from a young man with active or convalescent COVID-19. The gene calls are TRBV6-5 and TRBJ1-3; 8 bases fit TRBD1. CDR3 nucleotide sequence: TGTGCCAGCAGTTACATGCAGGGGGCAAACACCATATATTTT. Its translation is CASSYMQGANTIYF.